One sample yielded the 15 T cell receptor beta chains listed below, sequenced in a study of shared clonotypes between healthy human individuals. Repertoires were generated with immunoSEQ multiplex PCR, while TCRdb's copy carries only in-frame clones and drops some. Among approximately 470,000 clones listed, approximately 82% were seen once. Sequenced material: PBMCs. The receptors were sampled from a woman aged 40 to 49 in good health. Some clones in this sample may be carry-over from other donors' samples.

In this sample, this clone turned up a few times. The chain uses TRBV7-3 and TRBJ1-3; D is unclear. Germline CDR1 reads SGHTA; CDR2 reads FQGTGA. CDR3 length: 14 amino acids. Trimming took off 5 bases at V and 0 bases at J, with 8 bases between the two ends. The CDR3 DNA sequence: TGTGCCAGCAGCCCTGACATCTCTGGAAACACCATATATTTT. Protein product: CASSPDISGNTIYF.

This chain links TRBV6-5 with TRBJ1-4; D not certain. The CDR3 contains 16 residues. Trimming cost V 3 bases and J 5 bases, with 16 bases left between them. The germline V gene encodes CDR1 MNHEY and CDR2 SVGAGI. This CDR3 is CASSYRPRQRNEKLFF. The CDR3 DNA reads TGTGCCAGCAGTTATCGACCTCGGCAGAGGAATGAAAAACTGTTTTTT.

The chain couples TRBV6-5 to TRBJ1-1; D not certain. The V gene lost 2 bases and the J gene lost 4 bases, with 14 bases spanning the gap. Germline V gene data show CDR1 as MNHEY and CDR2 as SVGAGI. CDR3 length equals 15 residues. The CDR3 DNA reads as TGTGCCAGCAGTTACGCGGTTCTCGTCGGCACTGAAGCTTTCTTT. Protein: CASSYAVLVGTEAFF.

The chain carries TRBV5-4 and TRBJ1-1; 9 bases fit TRBD1. Germline V gene lookup returns CDR1 SGHNT and CDR2 YYREEE (reference sequence). CDR3 length equals 15 residues. V shed 0 bases and J 6 bases; nucleotides not matched to a gene: 6. CDR3 in amino acids: CASSLASGTGSEAFF. CDR3 sequence (DNA): TGTGCCAGCAGCTTGGCATCCGGGACAGGGTCTGAAGCTTTCTTT. The variable domain in full, with the rest retrieved from reference TRBV5-4 and TRBJ1-1, is ETGVTQSPTHLIKTRGQQVTLRCSSQSGHNTVSWYQQALGQGPQFIFQYYREEENGRGNFPPRFSGLQFPNYSSELNVNALELDDSALYLCASSLASGTGSEAFFGQGTRLTVV.

The V gene is TRBV7-2, the J gene TRBJ2-1; 7 bases map to TRBD2. Trimming cost V 5 bases and J 1 base; bases outside gene matches: 17. Germline assignment: CDR1 SGHTA and CDR2 FQGNSA. CDR3 length equals 19 residues. CDR3 coding DNA: TGTGCCAGCAGCCCAAGACTAGCTGGATTCGTAGGGTCCTACAATGAGCAGTTCTTC. It yields the protein CASSPRLAGFVGSYNEQFF.

Here the CDR3 DNA reads TGTGCCAGCAGTGTTTGGGGTCTGGGCTATGGCTACACCTTC. Translation gives CASSVWGLGYGYTF. The chain links TRBV2 to TRBJ1-2, with D hard to call. V lost 4 bases to trimming and J lost 4 bases, with 13 bases between them. CDR3 size: 14 residues. CDR1 is SNHLY and CDR2 is FYNNEI in the germline V gene.

This clone was seen only a few times. J is TRBJ1-6 and V is TRBV10-2; D may be TRBD1 (5 bases). CDR1 and CDR2 (germline): WSHSY, SAAADI. V was pared by 5 bases and J by 10 bases, with 15 bases between. This CDR3 has 14 residues. CDR3 nucleotide sequence: TGCGCCAGCAGTTTCGGAACTCGGGGGTCACCCCTCCACTTT. Protein: CASSFGTRGSPLHF.

This chain uses TRBV18 with TRBJ2-1; 10 nucleotides agree with TRBD2. The CDR3 consists of 15 residues. The junction had 6 bases not matched to a gene; V was cut back by 2 bases and J by 8 bases. Germline CDR1 is KGHSH and CDR2 is LQKENI. The CDR3 DNA sequence: TGTGCCAGCTCACCAGGCCTAGCGGGAGCTGATGAGCAGTTCTTC. Encoded protein: CASSPGLAGADEQFF. Together with reference TRBV18 and TRBJ2-1, the CDR3 gives the full variable domain: NAGVMQNPRHLVRRRGQEARLRCSPMKGHSHVYWYRQLPEEGLKFMVYLQKENIIDESGMPKERFSAEFPKEGPSILRIQQVVRGDSAAYFCASSPGLAGADEQFFGPGTRLTVL.

The V gene is TRBV18, the J gene TRBJ2-7; a weak D match, TRBD1 (6 bases). Per germline, CDR1 KGHSH and CDR2 LQKENI. The CDR3 runs to 14 residues. V lost 3 bases and J lost 0, with 9 bases in between. The CDR3 here is CASSPSGDSYEQYF. In DNA, the CDR3 is TGTGCCAGCTCACCGTCAGGGGACTCCTACGAGCAGTACTTC.

This clone was detected only once. This rearrangement joins TRBV6-6 to TRBJ2-7; the D call may be TRBD1 or TRBD2 (5 bases each). This CDR3 has 15 amino acids. V was clipped by 4 bases and J by 2 bases, with 15 bases between them. Germline CDR1 and CDR2: MNHNY and SVGAGI (reference sequence). The CDR3 loop is CASSSPSGGPYEQYF. The DNA of the CDR3 is TGTGCCAGCAGTTCACCTTCTGGGGGACCCTACGAGCAGTACTTC.

The chain carries TRBV19 and TRBJ2-1; D remains unclear. The CDR3 is 15 residues long. V gave up 5 bases and J gave up 0 bases, with 11 bases separating them. Germline CDR1 and CDR2: LNHDA and SQIVND (reference sequence). The CDR3 loop is CASSPEPTSYNEQFF. The CDR3 DNA sequence: TGTGCCAGTAGTCCTGAACCTACCTCCTACAATGAGCAGTTCTTC.

This clone appeared many times. The sample has other DNA sequences that encode this CDR3 too. This rearrangement joins TRBV30 to TRBJ1-2; weak D call: TRBD1 (5 bases). The CDR3 length is 13 residues. Germline CDR1 is GTSNPN and CDR2 is SVGIG (reference sequence). V gave up 4 bases and J gave up 0 bases, with 9 bases separating them. CDR3 loop: CAWTGTTNYGYTF. The CDR3 coding sequence is TGTGCCTGGACAGGGACCACTAACTATGGCTACACCTTC.

This chain uses TRBV19 with TRBJ2-2; unclear D gene. Germline CDR1 reads LNHDA; CDR2 reads SQIVND (reference sequence). This CDR3 is built from 19 residues. V lost 1 base, J lost 0 bases, and 18 bases lay in between. CDR3 coding DNA: TGTGCCAGTAGTATAGCCCCTTATCGCACCCGAACGAACACCGGGGAGCTGTTTTTT. As protein: CASSIAPYRTRTNTGELFF.

The rearrangement uses TRBV19 and TRBJ1-2; a possible D gene is TRBD1 (6 bases). Germline V gene data show CDR1 as LNHDA and CDR2 as SQIVND (reference sequence). V was trimmed by 0 bases and J by 3 bases, leaving 14 bases between them. The CDR3 is made up of 16 amino acids. CDR3 nucleotide sequence: TGTGCCAGTAGTATAGACGGGACAAGCGTATACTATGGCTACACCTTC. Encoded protein: CASSIDGTSVYYGYTF.

V is TRBV1 and J is TRBJ1-1. TRBV1 is flagged as a pseudogene. The CDR3 has 15 amino acids. The CDR3, as DNA: TGCACCAGCGTCCGGGGGGAGGGTATGGACACTGAAGCTTTCTTT. Translating gives CTSVRGEGMDTEAFF.